Shown below are 22 T cell receptor beta chains from a single sample sequenced in a study of blood T cell repertoires in COVID-19. Profiling relied on immunoSEQ multiplex PCR, and the TCRdb table lists in-frame clones only, not all of them. The table shows around 70,000 clones, with 88% occurring only once. Sample: peripheral blood. These receptors all stem from a human donor in a cohort sampled during active COVID-19.

This clone was counted a few times. The chain has TRBV7-9 and TRBJ1-2; D perhaps matches TRBD1 (5 bases). This CDR3 is built from 13 residues. V gave up 1 base and J gave up 4 bases, with 7 bases separating them. Germline CDR1 is SEHNR and CDR2 is FQNEAQ (reference sequence). The CDR3 reads CASSLGGVYGYTF. The CDR3, as DNA: TGTGCCAGCAGCTTAGGGGGGGTCTATGGCTACACCTTC.

V and J are TRBV18 and TRBJ1-5; D might be TRBD1 (5 bases). Trimming removed 6 bases from V and 1 base from J, with 16 bases in between. Germline assignment: CDR1 KGHSH and CDR2 LQKENI. The CDR3 covers 16 residues. The chain's CDR3 is CASSYSGVGSNQPQHF. CDR3 in DNA: TGTGCCAGCTCTTACTCGGGGGTAGGGAGCAATCAGCCCCAGCATTTT.

DNA for the CDR3: TGTGCCAGCAGCCCTACAGTTCCCCTGGGTGGCTACACCTTC. It is translated as CASSPTVPLGGYTF. The rearrangement links TRBV5-5 to TRBJ1-2; D call uncertain. The CDR3 contains 14 residues. CDR1 is SGHKS and CDR2 is YYEKEE in the germline V gene (reference sequence). The V and J ends lost 4 bases and 7 bases respectively, with 17 bases between them.

This clone occurred a few times. The chain combines TRBV6-5 with TRBJ1-5; 9 bases match TRBD1. The CDR3 is 15 residues long. The junction had 7 bases not matched to a gene; V was cut back by 5 bases and J by 5 bases. The germline CDR1 and CDR2 sequences are MNHEY and SVGAGI. The CDR3 sequence: CASSPRDREDQPQHF. Written as DNA, the CDR3 is TGTGCCAGCAGTCCCCGGGACAGGGAGGATCAGCCCCAGCATTTT.

This clone was detected once. The chain is built from TRBV2 and TRBJ2-7; D uncertain. Germline V CDR1 and CDR2: SNHLY, FYNNEI. Trimming took off 6 bases at V and 0 bases at J, with 9 bases between the two ends. CDR3 length: 13 residues. The CDR3 here is CASSLPGSYEQYF. Here the CDR3 DNA reads TGTGCCAGCAGCCTCCCAGGCTCCTACGAGCAGTACTTC.

This clone was detected only once. The V and J genes are TRBV4-3 and TRBJ2-7; TRBD1 might be the D (5 bases). This CDR3 is 15 amino acids long. Germline CDR1 is LGHNA and CDR2 is YSLEER. Trimming stripped 0 bases from V and 7 bases from J, with 16 bases between. As DNA, the CDR3 is TGCGCCAGCAGCCAAGATCGGGCAGGGATGGAAGAGCAGTACTTC. It yields the protein CASSQDRAGMEEQYF.

V gene TRBV12-1 combines with J gene TRBJ1-1; TRBD1, as called in the table, went unchecked against the DNA. TRBV12-1 is tagged as a pseudogene. The CDR3 has 17 residues. CDR3 bases: TGTGCCAGCAGCTTCTGGGACAGGGGGCGATCGGGCACTGAAGCTTTCTTT. As protein: CASSFWDRGRSGTEAFF.

CDR3 sequence reads: CATSTRQASNTGELFF. CDR3 sequence (DNA): TGTGCCACCAGCACCCGACAGGCGTCCAACACCGGGGAGCTGTTTTTT. V is TRBV15 and J is TRBJ2-2; tentative D call: TRBD1 (6 bases). The CDR3 is made up of 16 amino acids. Trimming took 4 bases from V and 2 from J, leaving 14 bases between them. Germline CDR1 is LNHNV and CDR2 is YYDKDF (reference sequence).

The rearrangement links TRBV5-4 to TRBJ2-1, with D uncertain. The CDR3 extends over 15 amino acids. Trimming removed 0 bases from V and 0 bases from J, with 7 bases in between. Looked up from germline, CDR1 is SGHNT and CDR2 is YYREEE (reference sequence). CDR3 sequence (DNA): TGTGCCAGCAGCTTGGTACAGTCCTCCTACAATGAGCAGTTCTTC. It translates to CASSLVQSSYNEQFF.

This clone was seen a few times. The chain employs TRBV12-3 or TRBV12-4 and TRBJ2-7, with D maybe TRBD2 (6 bases). This CDR3 region has 13 residues. V was clipped by 0 bases and J by 6 bases, with 9 bases between them. The CDR3 reads CASSLAGGIEQYF. The CDR3 bases are TGTGCCAGCAGTTTAGCGGGAGGTATCGAGCAGTACTTC.

J is TRBJ1-5 and V is TRBV28; D is unresolved. V shed 8 bases and J shed 2 bases, with 10 bases lying between them. The CDR3 has 13 residues. Germline V CDR1 and CDR2: MDHEN, SYDVKM. The CDR3 loop reads CASATPGNQPQHF. The CDR3 DNA reads TGTGCCAGCGCAACCCCAGGCAATCAGCCCCAGCATTTT.

This clone turned up a few times. The chain has TRBV7-3 and TRBJ2-1; no clear D gene. Germline CDR1 is SGHTA and CDR2 is FQGTGA. The CDR3 contains 13 residues. V was trimmed by 3 bases and J by 4 bases, leaving 7 bases between them. For the CDR3, the DNA is TGTGCCAGCAGCTTTGGGCAGTACAATGAGCAGTTCTTC. Protein sequence: CASSFGQYNEQFF. Variable domain in full (rest from reference TRBV7-3 and TRBJ2-1): GAGVSQTPSNKVTEKGKYVELRCDPISGHTALYWYRQSLGQGPEFLIYFQGTGAADDSGLPNDRFFAVRPEGSVSTLKIQRTERGDSAVYLCASSFGQYNEQFFGPGTRLTVL.

V is TRBV2 and J is TRBJ2-1; a weak D match, TRBD1 (5 bases). Germline CDR1 and CDR2: SNHLY and FYNNEI. CDR3 length equals 14 residues. The V end was cut by 1 base, the J end by 4 bases, with 8 bases between. The CDR3 bases are TGTGCCAGCAGTGAAGGGCAGGGATACAATGAGCAGTTCTTC. Translation gives CASSEGQGYNEQFF. Variable domain in full (rest from reference TRBV2 and TRBJ2-1): EPEVTQTPSHQVTQMGQEVILRCVPISNHLYFYWYRQILGQKVEFLVSFYNNEISEKSEIFDDQFSVERPDGSNFTLKIRSTKLEDSAMYFCASSEGQGYNEQFFGPGTRLTVL.

The rearrangement links TRBV18 to TRBJ1-5; D perhaps matches TRBD1 (5 bases). Germline V lookup: CDR1 KGHSH, CDR2 LQKENI. This CDR3 spans 14 amino acids. Trimming removed 3 bases at V and 5 bases at J, with 11 bases between. The CDR3 DNA reads as TGTGCCAGCTCACCCCGGGGGGGGGATCAGCCCCAGCATTTT. It yields the protein CASSPRGGDQPQHF.

This clone was detected only a few times. The V gene is TRBV7-2, the J gene TRBJ2-1; 8 nucleotides agree with TRBD2. J lost 3 bases, V lost 0 bases, and 4 bases had no gene match. Per the germline V gene, CDR1 is SGHTA and CDR2 is FQGNSA. The length of the CDR3 is 16 residues. The CDR3 is CASSLATGGSYNEQFF. CDR3 coding DNA: TGTGCCAGCAGCTTAGCCACGGGAGGGAGCTACAATGAGCAGTTCTTC. The full variable domain, rest sourced from reference TRBV7-2 and TRBJ2-1, is GAGVSQSPSNKVTEKGKDVELRCDPISGHTALYWYRQSLGQGLEFLIYFQGNSAPDKSGLPSDRFSAERTGGSVSTLTIQRTQQEDSAVYLCASSLATGGSYNEQFFGPGTRLTVL.

The genes are TRBV19 and TRBJ1-5; 7 positions agree with TRBD1. V was clipped by 0 bases and J by 6 bases; unmatched bases: 5. The germline V gene has CDR1 LNHDA and CDR2 SQIVND (reference sequence). The CDR3 consists of 15 residues. CDR3 sequence reads: CASSIDPTGRQPQHF. The CDR3 nucleotides are TGTGCCAGTAGTATAGATCCGACAGGGCGTCAGCCCCAGCATTTT. The whole variable domain, remainder taken from reference TRBV19 and TRBJ1-5, is DGGITQSPKYLFRKEGQNVTLSCEQNLNHDAMYWYRQDPGQGLRLIYYSQIVNDFQKGDIAEGYSVSREKKESFPLTVTSAQKNPTAFYLCASSIDPTGRQPQHFGDGTRLSIL.

This clone was recorded a few times. CDR3 protein: CASSLTGVHEQYF. Written as DNA, the CDR3 is TGCGCCAGCAGCTTGACAGGGGTGCACGAGCAGTACTTC. The V gene is TRBV5-1, the J gene TRBJ2-7; 7 nucleotides match TRBD1. In germline, CDR1 is SGHRS, CDR2 YFSETQ. J was trimmed by 5 bases and V by 1 base; bases with no gene match: 3. The CDR3 covers 13 residues.

The chain joins TRBV4-3 to TRBJ2-7, with D perhaps TRBD1 (6 bases). Trimming took off 0 bases at V and 4 bases at J, with 19 bases between the two ends. Germline CDR1 LGHNA, CDR2 YSLEER. This CDR3 has 17 residues. The CDR3 loop reads CASSQDPGTSRAYEQYF. DNA for the CDR3: TGCGCCAGCAGCCAAGACCCCGGGACATCGAGGGCGTACGAGCAGTACTTC.

The chain uses TRBV6-5 and TRBJ2-1, with TRBD1 matching 7 bases. The CDR3 length is 15 residues. V lost 5 bases, J lost 7 bases, and 11 bases stayed unmatched. The germline V gene encodes CDR1 MNHEY and CDR2 SVGAGI. The CDR3 DNA reads as TGTGCCAGCAGTCCCGAACAGGGGCGGAGGAATGAGCAGTTCTTC. It codes for CASSPEQGRRNEQFF.

V and J are TRBV6-5 and TRBJ2-7; perhaps TRBD1 as D (5 bases). Germline V gives CDR1 MNHEY, CDR2 SVGAGI. The CDR3 loop spans 10 amino acids. V gave up 8 bases and J gave up 6 bases, with 8 bases separating them. CDR3 sequence (DNA): TGTGCCAGCGCAGGGCCCGAGCAGTACTTC. Protein sequence: CASAGPEQYF.

J is TRBJ1-4 and V is TRBV5-4; TRBD1 might be the D (6 bases). Germline-derived CDR1 and CDR2 are SGHNT and YYREEE (reference sequence). Trimming stripped 4 bases from V and 7 bases from J, with 20 bases between. The CDR3 sequence is 16 residues long. CDR3 nucleotides: TGTGCCAGCAGCCGGGACGACAGTCCACAGGGTGAAAAACTGTTTTTT. As protein: CASSRDDSPQGEKLFF. Combining the CDR3 with reference TRBV5-4 and TRBJ1-4 gives the whole variable domain ETGVTQSPTHLIKTRGQQVTLRCSSQSGHNTVSWYQQALGQGPQFIFQYYREEENGRGNFPPRFSGLQFPNYSSELNVNALELDDSALYLCASSRDDSPQGEKLFFGSGTQLSVL.

This clone was found a few times. The chain links TRBV5-5 to TRBJ2-7; the D gene is possibly TRBD1 (6 bases). V was shortened by 0 bases and J by 3 bases, with 16 bases between the two germline ends. CDR1 is SGHKS and CDR2 is YYEKEE in the germline V gene (reference sequence). This CDR3 region has 16 residues. CDR3 sequence (DNA): TGTGCCAGCAGCTTGGTTTTGAGACAGGACCTCTACGAGCAGTACTTC. Encoded protein: CASSLVLRQDLYEQYF.